This T cell receptor beta chain was found in a study of technical replicates of blood from a handful of donors. Germline V lookup: CDR1 MNHEY, CDR2 SMNVEV (reference sequence). This CDR3 comprises 20 residues. After removal of 4 bases from V and 6 bases from J, the junction contained 21 bases not matched to a gene. Assay: immunoSEQ multiplex PCR; the TCRdb copy retains only in-frame clones and omits some. The table includes 100,000 or so clones, 95% to 96% detected once. In this sample, this clone turned up a few times. The sample comprised T cells isolated from PBMCs. The chain combines TRBV27 with TRBJ2-1; 10 positions match TRBD2. The source is a human donor in good health. The CDR3 bases are TGTGCCAGCAGTTCACTCTTCAACCTTTTAGCGGGAGGAGTGGGCAATGAGCAGTTCTTC. Amino acids: CASSSLFNLLAGGVGNEQFF.